The sequence of this TCR beta chain was determined in a study of T-cell memory formation after mild COVID-19. The study's findings and limits: A balance of CD4 and CD8 characterized clones contracting day 15 to 85, whereas later expanders leaned CD4+.

Germline values: CDR1 SGHNT, CDR2 YYREEE (reference sequence). This CDR3 contains 15 residues. Trimming took off 4 bases at V and 3 bases at J, with 15 bases between the two ends. About this clonotype: Its specificity is not known.

TCRdb itself ran the 5' RACE reads through MiXCR, one entry per CDR3 protein. This repertoire shows 430,000 or so distinct CDR3 sequences, around 25% found once; its top ten account for 12%. The chain links TRBV5-4 to TRBJ2-3; D perhaps matches TRBD2 (5 bases). Sample: PBMCs or a T cell subset sorted from them (not recorded which). This clonotype originated in an adult woman who had mild COVID-19 (a few samples of this study predate the infection). Cell type and time point are not known. CDR3 sequence (DNA): TGTGCCAGCAGCCCTGACCAGAGAGGGACAGATACGCAGTATTTT. It translates to CASSPDQRGTDTQYF.